This TCR beta chain was sequenced in a study of blood T cell repertoires in COVID-19. Study summary: T cells, B-cell-depleted T cells, or PBMCs supplied cDNA or gDNA.

This CDR3 contains 17 residues. With 4 bases clipped from V and 0 bases from J, the junction kept 11 bases outside the gene matches. CDR1 is SGHNT and CDR2 is YYREEE in the germline V gene (reference sequence). Sequencing was performed with immunoSEQ multiplex PCR; in TCRdb, only in-frame clones are kept and a portion is missing. The data contain 65,000 or so clones, 75% to 90% of them singletons. Material: peripheral blood. The rearrangement joins TRBV5-4 to TRBJ2-5, with 8 nucleotides matching TRBD2. The TCR originated in a man aged 25 to 45 with COVID-19, enrolled during active disease. CDR3 region: CASSRARGGTNQETQYF. The CDR3 coding sequence is TGTGCCAGCAGCCGAGCCCGGGGGGGAACTAACCAAGAGACCCAGTACTTC.